The clone carrying this T cell receptor (beta chain) was detected only once. Its antigen remains unidentified. The data belong to a study of T cell responses to AZD1222 COVID-19 vaccine. General study points: Most donors were white British and more were female, and clonal diversity was possibly underestimated. Among spike-specific TCRs, nearly half reportedly target unmutated variant regions.

V lost 2 bases to trimming and J lost 2 bases, with 12 bases between them. Germline V lookup: CDR1 MNHEY, CDR2 SVGAGI. The length of the CDR3 is 15 residues. Timing groups of about 4 and about 12 weeks for second doses were pooled. Generated by immunoSEQ multiplex PCR, the TCRdb table keeps only in-frame clones and is missing some. Of around 100,000 clones in the sample, roughly 85% were seen once. The specimen was peripheral blood, collected 28 days after the second AZD1222 dose. The TCR was taken from an adult who received the AZD1222 COVID-19 vaccine. This chain connects TRBV6-5 to TRBJ1-2; D gene unclear. This CDR3 reads CASSYTVGGNYGYTF. For the CDR3, the DNA is TGTGCCAGCAGTTACACCGTCGGAGGGAACTATGGCTACACCTTC.